One sample yielded the 23 T cell receptor beta chains listed below, sequenced in a study of T-cell reconstitution after alpha-beta-depleted transplantation in children. A library of TCRbeta sequences, prepared with unique molecular identifiers, was generated. One entry per CDR3 protein, called by TCRdb with MiXCR from the PCR reads. The sample holds about 580,000 distinct CDR3 sequences; 23% are singletons and the top ten take roughly 15%. The sample consisted of PBMCs, mostly from graft donor cells, taken 360 days after TCRalphabeta/CD19-depleted stem cell transplant. Receptors were obtained from a boy younger than two who had a stem cell transplant for acute myeloid leukemia, so the T cells may come from the graft donor.

The chain recombines TRBV5-5 with TRBJ2-7; D is undetermined. CDR3 size: 13 residues. V was clipped by 4 bases and J by 3 bases, with 11 bases between them. Germline V gene lookup returns CDR1 SGHKS and CDR2 YYEKEE (reference sequence). For the CDR3, the DNA is TGTGCCAGCAGCGCCTCGGCCCTCTACGAGCAGTACTTC. Protein sequence: CASSASALYEQYF.

This clonotype was found a few times. The rearrangement uses TRBV29-1 and TRBJ1-2, with D hard to call. Per germline, CDR1 SQVTM and CDR2 ANQGSEA. V was cut by 6 bases and J by 5 bases, with 16 bases left in between. The CDR3 length is 13 residues. Written as DNA, the CDR3 is TGCAGCGTCGCGGACCAGGAAGGGTATGGCTACACCTTC. The encoded protein is CSVADQEGYGYTF.

The table lists this clonotype with many counts. This chain uses TRBV5-1 with TRBJ1-3; a weak D match, TRBD1 (5 bases). The CDR3 runs to 16 residues. Germline loops: CDR1 SGHRS, CDR2 YFSETQ. Between the trimmed V and J ends, which lost 4 bases and 0 bases, there was a span of 14 bases. CDR3 residues: CASSVSLGDSGNTIYF. The CDR3, as DNA: TGCGCCAGCAGCGTTTCTTTGGGGGACTCTGGAAACACCATATATTTT. Full variable domain (remainder filled in from reference TRBV5-1 and TRBJ1-3): KAGVTQTPRYLIKTRGQQVTLSCSPISGHRSVSWYQQTPGQGLQFLFEYFSETQRNKGNFPGRFSGRQFSNSRSEMNVSTLELGDSALYLCASSVSLGDSGNTIYFGEGSWLTVV.

This clonotype was observed a few times. This CDR3 reads CASSPGVLNTEAFF. In DNA, the CDR3 is TGTGCCAGCAGTCCGGGGGTATTGAACACTGAAGCTTTCTTT. The chain recombines TRBV6-1 with TRBJ1-1; TRBD1 is a possible D gene (5 bases). Germline V gene data show CDR1 as MNHNS and CDR2 as SASEGT. V lost 5 bases and J 0 bases, leaving 10 bases between the germline ends. The CDR3 runs to 14 residues.

The V call is TRBV20-1, the J call TRBJ2-1; tentatively, D is TRBD1 (5 bases). CDR1 and CDR2 from the germline V gene are DFQATT and SNEGSKA (reference sequence). The CDR3 is made up of 17 amino acids. Trimming left V 0 bases short and J 3 bases short, with 18 bases between. The CDR3 nucleotides are TGCAGTGCTAGAGATCTCATATCTCGGACAAACTACAATGAGCAGTTCTTC. It yields the protein CSARDLISRTNYNEQFF.

J is TRBJ2-1 and V is TRBV3-1; D might be TRBD1 or TRBD2, each matching 6 bases. This CDR3 region has 16 residues. V lost 8 bases and J 0 bases, leaving 17 bases between the germline ends. The germline CDR1 and CDR2 sequences are LGHDT and YNNKEL (reference sequence). CDR3 amino acids: CASGGSWGASYNEQFF. Written as DNA, the CDR3 is TGTGCCAGCGGAGGGTCATGGGGGGCCTCCTACAATGAGCAGTTCTTC.

This clonotype came up a few times. The chain carries TRBV20-1 and TRBJ2-3; D is possibly TRBD1 (5 bases). In germline, CDR1 is DFQATT, CDR2 SNEGSKA (reference sequence). CDR3 size: 11 residues. Between the trimmed V and J ends, which lost 5 bases and 3 bases, there was a span of 6 bases. CDR3 sequence: CSAAGTDTQYF. CDR3 nucleotide sequence: TGCAGTGCTGCAGGGACAGATACGCAGTATTTT.

In this sample, this clonotype turned up many times. The genes are TRBV15 and TRBJ2-1; 12 bases fit TRBD2. Germline V lookup: CDR1 LNHNV, CDR2 YYDKDF (reference sequence). J gave up 9 bases and V 4 bases, and 7 bases lay outside the gene matches. The CDR3 has 15 amino acids. The CDR3 sequence is CATSTASGGAGEQFF. As DNA, the CDR3 is TGTGCCACCAGCACCGCTAGCGGGGGGGCCGGTGAGCAGTTCTTC.

This clonotype was picked up many times. V usage is TRBV19 and J usage is TRBJ2-1, with 8 positions matching TRBD1. With 8 bases clipped from V and 6 bases from J, the junction kept 9 bases outside the gene matches. The CDR3 totals 14 residues. Germline-derived CDR1 and CDR2 are LNHDA and SQIVND (reference sequence). DNA of the CDR3: TGTGCCAGTTCCGGGACAGGACTCATCAATGAGCAGTTCTTC. Translation gives CASSGTGLINEQFF.

In its sample, this clonotype was seen a few times. The chain couples TRBV20-1 to TRBJ1-4, with 9 positions matching TRBD1. This CDR3 comprises 13 residues. J gave up 8 bases and V 3 bases, and 4 bases lay outside the gene matches. Germline lookup yields CDR1 DFQATT and CDR2 SNEGSKA (reference sequence). This CDR3 reads CSARTGGEEKLFF. For the CDR3, the DNA is TGCAGTGCTAGGACAGGGGGAGAGGAAAAACTGTTTTTT.

This clonotype has a handful of counts. The chain links TRBV3-1 to TRBJ2-1; D is unresolved. The CDR3 consists of 13 residues. V was shortened by 3 bases and J by 6 bases, with 9 bases between the two germline ends. Germline V gene sequence: CDR1 LGHDT, CDR2 YNNKEL (reference sequence). The CDR3 region is CASSHPMGNEQFF. Here the CDR3 DNA reads TGTGCCAGCAGCCACCCAATGGGCAATGAGCAGTTCTTC.

This clonotype has a count of ten or more. The rearrangement links TRBV29-1 to TRBJ2-7; TRBD1 agrees at 9 bases. Germline values: CDR1 SQVTM, CDR2 ANQGSEA. V dropped 5 bases and J dropped 6; count of bases not matched to a gene: 5. The CDR3 loop spans 12 amino acids. For the CDR3, the DNA is TGCAGCGTTCGTGGACAGGGGCGCGAGCAGTACGTC. This translates into CSVRGQGREQYV.

The J gene is TRBJ2-3, the V gene TRBV20-1, with a weak D call TRBD1 (6 bases). CDR1 is DFQATT, CDR2 SNEGSKA, per germline (reference sequence). The CDR3 is 12 residues long. The ends were cut back, 6 bases at V and 3 bases at J, with 10 bases in the middle. The CDR3 sequence is CSAGDNTDTQYF. DNA of the CDR3: TGCAGTGCGGGGGACAATACAGATACGCAGTATTTT.

The sample holds a few counts of this clonotype. The chain recombines TRBV25-1 with TRBJ1-2; D is ambiguous. The germline gives CDR1 MGHDK, CDR2 SYGVNS. The V end lost 3 bases, the J end lost 5 bases, and 16 bases lay between the germline ends. There are 15 residues in the CDR3. Written as DNA, the CDR3 is TGTGCCAGCAGTGATCTCCGAGGGTCGTTATATGGCTACACCTTC. This gives the protein CASSDLRGSLYGYTF.

This clonotype was picked up a small number of times. The chain joins TRBV12-3 or TRBV12-4 to TRBJ2-7; D gene ambiguous. Between the trimmed V and J ends, which lost 2 bases and 2 bases, there was a span of 13 bases. The CDR3 is made up of 15 amino acids. The DNA of the CDR3 is TGTGCCAGCAGTTTAAATTCTGCCGTAACCTACGAGCAGTACTTC. This gives the protein CASSLNSAVTYEQYF.

This clonotype was observed many times. The chain couples TRBV29-1 to TRBJ1-1; D call uncertain. This CDR3 spans 14 amino acids. Germline V gene sequence: CDR1 SQVTM, CDR2 ANQGSEA. The ends were cut back, 3 bases at V and 2 bases at J, with 13 bases in the middle. In DNA, the CDR3 is TGCAGCGTTGATATAAACGGGAAAAACACTGAAGCTTTCTTT. It codes for CSVDINGKNTEAFF.

The CDR3 loop reads CASTKTGQSNTGELFF. CDR3 nucleotide sequence: TGTGCCAGCACCAAGACGGGACAGTCGAACACCGGGGAGCTGTTTTTT. The J gene is TRBJ2-2, the V gene TRBV6-1, with TRBD1 matching 7 bases. V lost 7 bases and J lost 0; bases outside the gene matches: 8. CDR1 and CDR2 (germline): MNHNS, SASEGT. CDR3 size: 16 residues.

The J gene is TRBJ2-2, the V gene TRBV6-1; either TRBD1 or TRBD2 may supply D (5 bases each). With 6 bases removed from V and 6 bases from J, the gap between germline ends came to 14 bases. The germline gives CDR1 MNHNS, CDR2 SASEGT. The CDR3 spans 14 residues. DNA for the CDR3: TGTGCCAGCAGGGGGGACCCTGGTCCCGGGGAGCTGTTTTTT. It specifies CASRGDPGPGELFF.

The genes are TRBV7-7 and TRBJ2-3; 13 bases fit TRBD2. Germline-derived CDR1 and CDR2 are SSHAT and FNYEAQ (reference sequence). The J segment lost 0 bases and the V segment lost 5 bases, leaving 8 bases of the junction unmatched. The CDR3 totals 18 residues. Here the CDR3 reads CASSRGLAGATSTDTQYF. DNA for the CDR3: TGTGCCAGCAGCCGTGGACTAGCGGGGGCTACTAGCACAGATACGCAGTATTTT.

This clonotype was counted ten times or more. The rearrangement uses TRBV20-1 and TRBJ2-5, with unresolved D. Trimming removed 5 bases at V and 1 base at J, with 8 bases between. CDR3 length equals 12 residues. The germline CDR1 and CDR2 sequences are DFQATT and SNEGSKA (reference sequence). The CDR3 reads CSALWLQETQYF. CDR3 DNA: TGCAGTGCTTTGTGGCTCCAAGAGACCCAGTACTTC.

This clonotype was counted many times. J is TRBJ2-5 and V is TRBV11-2; TRBD1 aligns across 7 bases. The J segment lost 0 bases and the V segment lost 4 bases, leaving 8 bases of the junction unmatched. This CDR3 comprises 16 residues. Germline V gene sequence: CDR1 SGHAT, CDR2 FQNNGV. The CDR3 loop is CASSSRQGRNQETQYF. In DNA form, the CDR3 reads TGTGCCAGCAGCTCCCGACAGGGTAGAAACCAAGAGACCCAGTACTTC.

The chain links TRBV6-2 or TRBV6-3 to TRBJ1-1; 11 bases map to TRBD1. V gave up 2 bases and J gave up 1 base; unmatched junction bases: 9. Germline V gives CDR1 MNHEY, CDR2 SVGEGT. The length of the CDR3 is 18 residues. The CDR3 reads CASSYDGDRGDRNTEAFF. The CDR3 DNA is TGTGCCAGCAGTTACGATGGGGACAGGGGGGACCGGAACACTGAAGCTTTCTTT.

This clonotype was counted between two and nine times. The chain uses TRBV5-1 and TRBJ2-3; the D gene is possibly TRBD2 (6 bases). The length of the CDR3 is 15 residues. Between the trimmed V and J ends, which lost 2 bases and 3 bases, there was a span of 13 bases. Germline V gene data show CDR1 as SGHRS and CDR2 as YFSETQ. The CDR3 loop is CASSFWGDITDTQYF. CDR3 nucleotides: TGCGCCAGCAGCTTCTGGGGGGATATTACAGATACGCAGTATTTT.